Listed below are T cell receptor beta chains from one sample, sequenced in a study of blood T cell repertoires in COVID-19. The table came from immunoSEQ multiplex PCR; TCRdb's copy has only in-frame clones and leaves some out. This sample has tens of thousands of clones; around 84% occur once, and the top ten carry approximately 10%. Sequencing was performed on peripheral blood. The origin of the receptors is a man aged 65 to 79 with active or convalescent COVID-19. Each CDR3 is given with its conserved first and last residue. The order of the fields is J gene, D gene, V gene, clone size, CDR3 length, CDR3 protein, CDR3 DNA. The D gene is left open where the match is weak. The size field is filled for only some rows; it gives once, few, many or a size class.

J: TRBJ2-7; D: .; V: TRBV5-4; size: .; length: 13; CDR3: CASSKQGGDEQYF; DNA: TGTGCCAGCAGCAAGCAGGGCGGGGACGAGCAGTACTTC
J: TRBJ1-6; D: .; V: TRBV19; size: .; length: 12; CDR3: CASSLLNSPLHF; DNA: TGTGCCAGTAGTCTCCTAAATTCACCCCTCCACTTT
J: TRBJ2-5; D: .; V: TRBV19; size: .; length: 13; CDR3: CASSDNSQETQYF; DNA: TGTGCCAGTAGTGACAACAGCCAAGAGACCCAGTACTTC
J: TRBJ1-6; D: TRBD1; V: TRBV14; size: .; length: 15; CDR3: CASSHADRIGSPLHF; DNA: TGTGCCAGCAGCCACGCGGACAGGATCGGATCACCCCTCCACTTT
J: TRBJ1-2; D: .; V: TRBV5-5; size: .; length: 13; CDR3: CASSLGGVYGYTF; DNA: TGTGCCAGCAGCTTAGGGGGGGTCTATGGCTACACCTTC
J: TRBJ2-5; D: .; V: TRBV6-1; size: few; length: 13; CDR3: CASSEQESETQYF; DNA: TGTGCCAGCAGTGAACAGGAATCGGAGACCCAGTACTTC
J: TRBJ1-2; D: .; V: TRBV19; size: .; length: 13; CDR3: CASSPEGSYGYTF; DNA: TGTGCCAGTAGTCCGGAGGGAAGCTATGGCTACACCTTC
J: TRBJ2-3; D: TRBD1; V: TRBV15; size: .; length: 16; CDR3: CATSEGQGYFTDTQYF; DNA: TGTGCCACCAGCGAGGGACAGGGGTACTTCACAGATACGCAGTATTTT
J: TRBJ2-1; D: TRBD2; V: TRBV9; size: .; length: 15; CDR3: CASSVVAGSYNEQFF; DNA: TGTGCCAGCAGCGTAGTAGCGGGAAGCTACAATGAGCAGTTCTTC
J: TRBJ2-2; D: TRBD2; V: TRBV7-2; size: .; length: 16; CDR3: CASRPPGLVNTGELFF; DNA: TGTGCCAGCAGGCCACCGGGACTAGTGAACACCGGGGAGCTGTTTTTT
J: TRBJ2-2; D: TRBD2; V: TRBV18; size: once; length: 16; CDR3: CASSPRLAGDTGELFF; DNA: TGTGCCAGCTCACCACGACTAGCGGGAGACACCGGGGAGCTGTTTTTT
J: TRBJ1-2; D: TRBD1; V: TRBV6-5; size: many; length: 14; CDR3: CASETGDSNYGYTF; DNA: TGTGCCAGCGAAACAGGGGACAGTAACTATGGCTACACCTTC
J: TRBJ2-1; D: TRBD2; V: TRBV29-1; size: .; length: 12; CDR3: CSVGLARGEQFF; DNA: TGCAGCGTGGGACTAGCGAGAGGTGAGCAGTTCTTC
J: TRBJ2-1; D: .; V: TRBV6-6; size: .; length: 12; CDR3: CASNPGSDEQFF; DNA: TGTGCCAGCAACCCGGGGTCGGATGAGCAGTTCTTC
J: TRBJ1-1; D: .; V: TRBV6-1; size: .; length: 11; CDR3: CASSEGLEAFF; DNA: TGTGCCAGCAGTGAAGGGCTTGAAGCTTTCTTT
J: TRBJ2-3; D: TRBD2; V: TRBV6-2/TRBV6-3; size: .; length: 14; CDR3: CASSYAGAADTQYF; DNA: TGTGCCAGCAGTTACGCGGGAGCGGCAGATACGCAGTATTTT
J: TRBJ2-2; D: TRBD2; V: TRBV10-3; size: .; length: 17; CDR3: CAISELAGPRDTGELFF; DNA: TGTGCCATCAGTGAACTAGCGGGCCCGAGGGACACCGGGGAGCTGTTTTTT
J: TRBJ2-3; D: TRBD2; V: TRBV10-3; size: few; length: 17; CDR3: CAISGGTSGSITDTQYF; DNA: TGTGCCATCAGTGGGGGGACTAGCGGGAGTATCACAGATACGCAGTATTTT
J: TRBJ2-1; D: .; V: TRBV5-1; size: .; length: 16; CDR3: CASSLAGDLLIGEQFF; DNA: TGCGCCAGCAGCCTGGCGGGTGACTTGTTAATCGGGGAGCAGTTCTTC
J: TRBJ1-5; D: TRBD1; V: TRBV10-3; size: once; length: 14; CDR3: CAISEGQGNQPQHF; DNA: TGTGCCATCAGTGAGGGACAGGGCAATCAGCCCCAGCATTTT
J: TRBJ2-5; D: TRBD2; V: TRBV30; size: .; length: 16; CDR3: CAWTLGASGSVETQYF; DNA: TGTGCCTGGACCCTGGGGGCTAGCGGGAGCGTCGAGACCCAGTACTTC
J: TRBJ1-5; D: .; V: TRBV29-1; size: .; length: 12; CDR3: CSAGARDQPQHF; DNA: TGCAGCGCCGGTGCCCGCGATCAGCCCCAGCATTTT
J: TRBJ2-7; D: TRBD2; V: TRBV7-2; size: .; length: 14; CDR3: CASRVGSGRTEQYF; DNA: TGTGCCAGCAGGGTGGGTAGCGGGAGGACCGAGCAGTACTTC
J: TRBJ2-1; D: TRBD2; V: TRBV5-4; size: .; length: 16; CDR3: CASSTGGTSGTGEQFF; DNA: TGTGCCAGCAGCACCGGAGGGACTAGCGGGACGGGTGAGCAGTTCTTC